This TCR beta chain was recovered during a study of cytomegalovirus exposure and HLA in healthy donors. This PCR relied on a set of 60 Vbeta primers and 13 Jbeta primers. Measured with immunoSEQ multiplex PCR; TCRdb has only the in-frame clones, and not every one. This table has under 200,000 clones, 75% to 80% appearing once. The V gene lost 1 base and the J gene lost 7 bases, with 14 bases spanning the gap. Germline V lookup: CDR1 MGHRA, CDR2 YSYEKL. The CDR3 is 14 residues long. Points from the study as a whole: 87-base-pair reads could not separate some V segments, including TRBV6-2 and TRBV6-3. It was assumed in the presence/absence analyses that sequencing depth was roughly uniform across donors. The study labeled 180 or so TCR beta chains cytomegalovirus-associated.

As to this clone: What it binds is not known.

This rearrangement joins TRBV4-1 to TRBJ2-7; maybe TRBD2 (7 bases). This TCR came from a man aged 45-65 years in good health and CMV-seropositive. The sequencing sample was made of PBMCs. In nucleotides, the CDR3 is TGCGCCAGCAGCCAAGTTGGGGGGGCGGGGGAGCAGTACTTC. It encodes CASSQVGGAGEQYF.